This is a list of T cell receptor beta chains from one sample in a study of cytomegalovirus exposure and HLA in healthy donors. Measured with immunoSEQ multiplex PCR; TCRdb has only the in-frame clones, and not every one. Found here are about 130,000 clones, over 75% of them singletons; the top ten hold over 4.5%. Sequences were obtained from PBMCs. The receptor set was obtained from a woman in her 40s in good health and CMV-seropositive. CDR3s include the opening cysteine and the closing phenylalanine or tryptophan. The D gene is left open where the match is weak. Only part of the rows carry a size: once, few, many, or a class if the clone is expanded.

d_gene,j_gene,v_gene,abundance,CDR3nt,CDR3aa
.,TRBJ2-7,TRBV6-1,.,TGTGCCAGCAGTGAAGGGCCAGGGGTACTTAACGAGCAGTACTTC,CASSEGPGVLNEQYF
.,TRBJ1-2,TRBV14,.,TGTGCCAGTTCTATCCCGGACAGTCTTTACTTCTATGGCTACACCTTC,CASSIPDSLYFYGYTF
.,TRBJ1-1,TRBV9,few,TGTGCCAGCAGCGTAGATGGGACGTGGAGGGGAGTTGGAACTGAAGCTTTCTTT,CASSVDGTWRGVGTEAFF
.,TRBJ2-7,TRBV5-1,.,TGCGCCAGCAGCTTGTACGGGGACTCCTACGAGCAGTACTTC,CASSLYGDSYEQYF
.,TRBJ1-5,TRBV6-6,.,TGTGCCAGCAGTTACACAGCACACTCTAATCAGCCCCAGCATTTT,CASSYTAHSNQPQHF
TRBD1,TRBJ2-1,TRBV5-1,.,TGCGCCAGTACCACAGGGGGGCTCCAATACAATGAGCAGTTCTTC,CASTTGGLQYNEQFF
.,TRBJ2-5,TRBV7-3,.,TGTGCCAGCAGCTTAAGCAGGGGCAACCAAGAGACCCAGTACTTC,CASSLSRGNQETQYF
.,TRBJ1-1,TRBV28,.,TGTGCCAGCAATAAAAACCTTCCAGGGCCTGAAGCTTTCTTT,CASNKNLPGPEAFF
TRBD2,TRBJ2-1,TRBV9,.,TGTGCCAGCAGCGTAGTTTGGGGACTAGCGGAGAGCTCCTACAATGAGCAGTTCTTC,CASSVVWGLAESSYNEQFF
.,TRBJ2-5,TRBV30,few,TGTGCCTGGAGCTCCCGCGAGCGCGGGACCCAGTACTTC,CAWSSRERGTQYF
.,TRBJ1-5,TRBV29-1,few,TGCAGCGTTGAAGAGGGCCCTGGGCAGCCCCAGCATTTT,CSVEEGPGQPQHF
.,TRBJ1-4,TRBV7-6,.,TGTGCCAGCAGCTTCGGACAGAAAAATGAAAAACTGTTTTTT,CASSFGQKNEKLFF
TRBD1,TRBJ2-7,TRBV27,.,TGTGCCAGCAGCCCCACCACAGGGGGGAGCCCCTACGAGCAGTACTTC,CASSPTTGGSPYEQYF
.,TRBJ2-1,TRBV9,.,TGTGCCAGCAGCGTAGCACGGGACAATGAGCAGTTCTTC,CASSVARDNEQFF
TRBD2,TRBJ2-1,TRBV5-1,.,TGCGCCAGCAGCTTGGCACTAGCGGGGGGTACATCCTACAATGAGCAGTTCTTC,CASSLALAGGTSYNEQFF
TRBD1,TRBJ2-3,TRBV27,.,TGTGCCAGCAGCCGAAGACAGGGAGTCCCTTACACAGATACGCAGTATTTT,CASSRRQGVPYTDTQYF
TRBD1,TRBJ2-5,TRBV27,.,TGTGCCAGCAGGAGACAGGGGGCGTGGGAGACCCAGTACTTC,CASRRQGAWETQYF
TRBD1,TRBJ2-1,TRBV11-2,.,TGTGCCAGCAGCTTAGCCCCAGGGGGCGCGAATCCCAGACAATTCTTC,CASSLAPGGANPRQFF
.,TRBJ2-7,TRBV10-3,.,TGTGCCACAAAGGGAGGCTCCGAGCAGTACTTC,CATKGGSEQYF
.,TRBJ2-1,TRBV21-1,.,TGTGCCAGCAGCGGACGAGAGGGGACTAGAGCATACAATGAGCAGTTCTTC,CASSGREGTRAYNEQFF
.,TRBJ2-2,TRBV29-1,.,TGCAGCGCACCGGGGGGCGCGATCGGGGAGCTGTTTTTT,CSAPGGAIGELFF
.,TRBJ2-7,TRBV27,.,TGTGCCAGCAGTTTATCTCCCAACTACGAGCAGTACTTC,CASSLSPNYEQYF
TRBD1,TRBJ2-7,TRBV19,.,TGTGCCAGTAGGAGCGGGACAGGGGCCTACGAGCAGTACTTC,CASRSGTGAYEQYF
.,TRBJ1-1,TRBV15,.,TGTGCCACCAGCAGAGATGCGGGGCGTTGGGGAGCTTTCTTT,CATSRDAGRWGAFF
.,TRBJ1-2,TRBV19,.,TGTGCCAGTAGTACCGAGGACAGATTGAACTATGGCTACACCTTC,CASSTEDRLNYGYTF
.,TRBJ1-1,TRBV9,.,TGTGCCAGCAGCGTAGATTTGGTGCGCCACGAGGGAGTAGCTTTCTTT,CASSVDLVRHEGVAFF
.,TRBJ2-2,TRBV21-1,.,TGTGCCAGCAGCCCTACCGGGGAGCTGTTTTTT,CASSPTGELFF
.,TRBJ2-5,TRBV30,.,TGTGCCTGGAGCCGGCGGGGCGTCGGCCAAGAGACCCAGTACTTC,CAWSRRGVGQETQYF
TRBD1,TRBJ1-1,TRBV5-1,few,TGCGCCAGCAGCATCGGACAGGCTGAAGCTTTCTTT,CASSIGQAEAFF
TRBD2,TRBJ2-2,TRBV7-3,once,TGTGCCAGCAGCCGGACTAGCGGGACATACAACACCGGGGAGCTGTTTTTT,CASSRTSGTYNTGELFF
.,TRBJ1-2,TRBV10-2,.,TGCGCCAGCAGTGAGGGAGGGTATGGCTACACCTTC,CASSEGGYGYTF
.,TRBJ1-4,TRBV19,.,TGTGCCAGTACGGACAGCCCAGGAGAAAAACTGTTTTTT,CASTDSPGEKLFF
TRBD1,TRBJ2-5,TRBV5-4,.,TGTGCCAGCAGCCTGGACAGGGGGCGTGAGACCCAGTACTTC,CASSLDRGRETQYF